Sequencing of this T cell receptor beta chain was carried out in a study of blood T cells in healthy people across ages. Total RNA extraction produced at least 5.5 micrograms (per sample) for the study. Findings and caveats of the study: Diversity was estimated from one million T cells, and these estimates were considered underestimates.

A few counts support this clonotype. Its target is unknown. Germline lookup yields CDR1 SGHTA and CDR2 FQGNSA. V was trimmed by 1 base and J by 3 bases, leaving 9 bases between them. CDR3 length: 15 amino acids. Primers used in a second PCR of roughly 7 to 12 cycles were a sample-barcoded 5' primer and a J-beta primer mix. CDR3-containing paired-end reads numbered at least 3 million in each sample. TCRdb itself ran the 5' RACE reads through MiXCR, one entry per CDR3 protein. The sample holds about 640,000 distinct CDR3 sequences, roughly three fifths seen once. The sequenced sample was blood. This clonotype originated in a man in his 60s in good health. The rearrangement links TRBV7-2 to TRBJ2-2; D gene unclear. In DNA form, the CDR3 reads TGTGCCAGCAGCTTAGGGACCTTTTACACCGGGGAGCTGTTTTTT. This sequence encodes CASSLGTFYTGELFF.